This T cell receptor (beta chain) is from a study of cytomegalovirus exposure and HLA in healthy donors. With regard to this clone: What it binds is unknown.

Germline V gives CDR1 WNHNN, CDR2 SYGVQD (reference sequence). With V trimmed by 5 bases and J by 0 bases, 14 bases remained unmatched. The CDR3 is made up of 19 amino acids. Study-level results: The study labeled roughly 160 TCR beta chains cytomegalovirus-associated. In most subjects, TCR beta sequences reportedly gave accurate predictions of HLA-A and HLA-B alleles.

Amplification used 60 Vbeta primers and 13 Jbeta primers. The protocol was immunoSEQ multiplex PCR, while the TCRdb copy is restricted to in-frame clones and leaves out a portion. This sample has 120,000 to 150,000 clones, with 73% found just once. V gene TRBV10-1 combines with J gene TRBJ2-2, with TRBD2 matching 8 bases. The sequenced material came from PBMCs. The clonotype was recovered from a woman between 40 and 50 years old in good health and CMV-seronegative. The CDR3, as DNA: TGCGCCAGCAGTACGGCGGGGGGCCACAAAAACGCGAACACCGGGGAGCTGTTTTTT. It translates to CASSTAGGHKNANTGELFF.